These 9 T cell receptor beta chains came from one sample sequenced in a study of cytomegalovirus exposure and HLA in healthy donors. The PCR had 60 Vbeta and 13 Jbeta primers. Sequenced by immunoSEQ multiplex PCR; TCRdb stores in-frame clones only, minus some. This sample yields roughly 61,000 clones, of which more than 70% are seen a single time; over 5% belongs to the top ten. Sequencing was performed on PBMCs. These receptors were obtained from a male donor in good health and CMV-seronegative.

CDR3 loop: CASSLQDTGELFF. The CDR3 nucleotides are TGTGCCAGCTCACTGCAGGACACCGGGGAGCTGTTTTTT. This rearrangement joins TRBV18 to TRBJ2-2, with no clear D. Germline loops: CDR1 KGHSH, CDR2 LQKENI. This CDR3 is built from 13 residues. The V gene lost 4 bases and the J gene lost 3 bases, with 6 bases spanning the gap.

The chain links TRBV7-3 to TRBJ1-6; D is perhaps TRBD1 (5 bases). Trimming took 2 bases from V and 7 from J, leaving 12 bases between them. The CDR3 totals 15 residues. The germline V gene encodes CDR1 SGHTA and CDR2 FQGTGA. CDR3 sequence (DNA): TGTGCCAGCAGCTTATTTGGGGCCACCAATTCACCCCTCCACTTT. Translation: CASSLFGATNSPLHF.

This clone was counted a single time. Written as DNA, the CDR3 is TGTGCCAGCAGTCTCCAGGAGGCTCAGCCCCAGCATTTT. Translation: CASSLQEAQPQHF. The chain has TRBV7-8 and TRBJ1-5; D uncertain. V dropped 6 bases and J dropped 6 bases, with 12 bases sitting between them. This CDR3 has 13 amino acids. Germline V gene lookup returns CDR1 SGHVS and CDR2 FQNEAQ.

The chain couples TRBV5-6 to TRBJ1-1, with D perhaps TRBD1 (5 bases). The CDR3 has 18 amino acids. The germline gives CDR1 SGHDT, CDR2 YYEEEE. The V end lost 0 bases, the J end lost 3 bases, and 21 bases lay between the germline ends. The CDR3: CASSLVGTGILRDTEAFF. Here the CDR3 DNA reads TGTGCCAGCAGCTTGGTAGGAACAGGTATCCTCCGGGACACTGAAGCTTTCTTT.

The chain has TRBV2 and TRBJ2-5; 12 positions match TRBD2. V dropped 5 bases and J dropped 3; count of bases not matched to a gene: 7. Germline V gene sequence: CDR1 SNHLY, CDR2 FYNNEI. The CDR3 runs to 16 residues. As DNA, the CDR3 is TGTGCCAGCAGTACTACTAGCGGGGGGTTGAAAGAGACCCAGTACTTC. Translated, it gives CASSTTSGGLKETQYF.

This chain joins TRBV2 and TRBJ1-2; D uncertain. Germline V gives CDR1 SNHLY, CDR2 FYNNEI. The CDR3 sequence is 12 residues long. V was cut by 6 bases and J by 5 bases, with 10 bases left in between. Here the CDR3 DNA reads TGTGCCAGCAGCGCAAATCTATATGGCTACACCTTC. Protein product: CASSANLYGYTF.

This chain's CDR3 is CAISGGTREETQYF. CDR3 DNA: TGTGCCATCAGTGGCGGGACTAGGGAAGAGACCCAGTACTTC. The rearrangement uses TRBV10-3 and TRBJ2-5; 8 bases map to TRBD2. V was clipped by 4 bases and J by 3 bases; unmatched bases: 4. CDR1 ENHRY and CDR2 SYGVKD come from the germline V gene. The CDR3 contains 14 residues.

The CDR3 DNA follows: TGTGCCAGCACCGGGGTAGACTCTGGGGCCAACGTCCTGACTTTC. It translates to CASTGVDSGANVLTF. The rearrangement joins TRBV5-8 to TRBJ2-6; D possibly corresponds to TRBD2 (5 bases). The V end was cut by 6 bases, the J end by 0 bases, with 10 bases between. Germline V lookup: CDR1 SGHTS, CDR2 YDEGEE. There are 15 residues in the CDR3.

CDR3 in DNA: TGTGCCAGTAGTCAATTTTACAATGAGCAGTTCTTC. Encoded protein: CASSQFYNEQFF. The rearrangement uses TRBV19 and TRBJ2-1, with D hard to call. The ends were cut back, 5 bases at V and 4 bases at J, with 6 bases in the middle. Germline CDR1 LNHDA, CDR2 SQIVND (reference sequence). This CDR3 has 12 amino acids.